This paragraph reports one TCR beta chain. Its target is not known. Naive cells were sorted as CD45RO-, CCR7+, CD27+ and CD95-. This entry comes from a study of CXCR3-negative and CXCR3-positive naive CD8 T cells. General study findings and limits: Both naive subsets showed comparably high diversity, and memory CD8+ cells showed much lower diversity.

Through 5' RACE with UMI labels, the TRB cDNA libraries were prepared. TCRdb re-called the 5' RACE reads; every CDR3 protein appears as one record, without DNA. In all, the sample yields some 67,000 distinct CDR3 sequences. The CDR3 is 14 amino acids. The germline gives CDR1 SGHRS, CDR2 YFSETQ. Specimen: naive CXCR3- CD8+ T cells from blood. The sample's subset: CD45RO-CCR7+CD27+CD95- naive CD8+ T cells lacking CXCR3 (TNR3-). The chain combines TRBV5-1 with TRBJ2-1; TCRdb lists TRBD2, though no DNA is available to test this call. This receptor was taken from a human donor in good health. Some clones in this sample may be carry-over from other donors' samples. The CDR3 region is CASSFLAENNEQFF.